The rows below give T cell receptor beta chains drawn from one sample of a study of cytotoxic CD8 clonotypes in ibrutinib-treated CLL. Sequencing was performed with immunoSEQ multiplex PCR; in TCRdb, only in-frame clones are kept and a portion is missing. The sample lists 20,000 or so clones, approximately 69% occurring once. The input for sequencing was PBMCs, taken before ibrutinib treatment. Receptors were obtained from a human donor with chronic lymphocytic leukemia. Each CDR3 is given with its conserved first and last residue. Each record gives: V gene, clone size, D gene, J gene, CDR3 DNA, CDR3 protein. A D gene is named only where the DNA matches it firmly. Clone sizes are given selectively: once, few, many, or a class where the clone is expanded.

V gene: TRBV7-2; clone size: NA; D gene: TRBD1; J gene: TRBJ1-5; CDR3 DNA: TGTGCCAGCAGCGCGACAGGGGGTTTTAATCAGCCCCAGCATTTT; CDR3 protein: CASSATGGFNQPQHF
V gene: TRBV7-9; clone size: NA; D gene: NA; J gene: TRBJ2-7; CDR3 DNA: TGTGCCAGCAGCCAGTTATCGGGGGAGGCCTACGAGCAGTACTTC; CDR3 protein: CASSQLSGEAYEQYF
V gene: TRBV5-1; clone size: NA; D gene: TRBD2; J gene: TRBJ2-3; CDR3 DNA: TGCGCCAGCAGCTTGGGACTAGCGGGAGTGGCAGATACGCAGTATTTT; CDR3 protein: CASSLGLAGVADTQYF
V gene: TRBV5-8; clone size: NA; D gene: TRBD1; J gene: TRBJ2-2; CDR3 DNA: TGTGCCAGCAGCTTGGTGACTCCAGGGGGCTTCGGGGAGCTGTTTTTT; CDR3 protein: CASSLVTPGGFGELFF
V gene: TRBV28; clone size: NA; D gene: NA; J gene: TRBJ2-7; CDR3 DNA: TGTGCCAGCAGTTACAGTGGGGGGCGAAACGAGCAGTACTTC; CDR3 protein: CASSYSGGRNEQYF
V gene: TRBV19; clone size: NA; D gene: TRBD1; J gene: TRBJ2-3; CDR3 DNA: TGTGCCAGTAGGCTCAGTAGGGACAGGGGTACAGATACGCAGTATTTT; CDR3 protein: CASRLSRDRGTDTQYF
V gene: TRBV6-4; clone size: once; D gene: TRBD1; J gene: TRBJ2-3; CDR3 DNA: TGTGCCAGCAGTCTGGCAGGGGGCGCAACCCTAGATACGCAGTATTTT; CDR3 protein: CASSLAGGATLDTQYF
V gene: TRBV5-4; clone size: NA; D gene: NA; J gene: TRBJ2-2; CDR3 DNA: TGTGCCAGCAGCTTGGTATCTGGCACCGGGGAGCTGTTTTTT; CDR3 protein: CASSLVSGTGELFF
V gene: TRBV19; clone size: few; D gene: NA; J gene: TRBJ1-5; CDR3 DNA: TGTGCCAGTTCCCCTCGCGAAGGGGCCATCAATCAGCCCCAGCATTTT; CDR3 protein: CASSPREGAINQPQHF
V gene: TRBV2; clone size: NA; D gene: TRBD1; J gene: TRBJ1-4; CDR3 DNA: TGTGCCAGCAAGGGGACAGGGTGGGAAAAACTGTTTTTT; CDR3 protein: CASKGTGWEKLFF
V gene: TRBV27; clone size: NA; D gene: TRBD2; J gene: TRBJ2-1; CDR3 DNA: TGTGCCAGCAGTTTATCACTAGCGGGAAACACTGAGCAGTTCTTC; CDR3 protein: CASSLSLAGNTEQFF
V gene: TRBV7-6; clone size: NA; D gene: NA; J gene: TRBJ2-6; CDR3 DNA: TGTGCCAGCAGCTTAGTGGGTCCCCCTGGGGCCAACGTCCTGACTTTC; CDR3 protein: CASSLVGPPGANVLTF
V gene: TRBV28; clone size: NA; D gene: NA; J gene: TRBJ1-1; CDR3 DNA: TGTGCCAGCGAAGGTCAGGGGTTTGAAGCTTTCTTT; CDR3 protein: CASEGQGFEAFF
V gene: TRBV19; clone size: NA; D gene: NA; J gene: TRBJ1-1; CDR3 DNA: TGTGCCAGTAGTTCCTGGACGGAAGCTTTCTTT; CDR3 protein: CASSSWTEAFF
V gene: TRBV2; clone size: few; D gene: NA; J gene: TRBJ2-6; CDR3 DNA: TGTGCCAGCAGTTACAACGTCCTGACTTTC; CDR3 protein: CASSYNVLTF
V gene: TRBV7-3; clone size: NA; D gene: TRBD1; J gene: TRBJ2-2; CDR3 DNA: TGTGCCAGCAGCTTAGGGACAGCGAACACCGGGGAGCTGTTTTTT; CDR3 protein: CASSLGTANTGELFF
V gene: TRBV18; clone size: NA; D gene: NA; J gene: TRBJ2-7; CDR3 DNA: TGTGCCAGCTCACCCCGAGGTAACGAGCAGTACTTC; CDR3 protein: CASSPRGNEQYF
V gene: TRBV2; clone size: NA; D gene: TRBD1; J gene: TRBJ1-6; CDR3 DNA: TGTGCCAGCAGGGAGACAGGGCAGAGTAATTCACCCCTCCACTTT; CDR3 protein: CASRETGQSNSPLHF
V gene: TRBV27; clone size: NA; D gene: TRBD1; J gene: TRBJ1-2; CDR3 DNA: TGTGCCAGCACCCCAACAGGGGGAGGGAATGGCTACACCTTC; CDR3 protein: CASTPTGGGNGYTF
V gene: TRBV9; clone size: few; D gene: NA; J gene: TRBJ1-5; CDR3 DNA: TGTGCCAGCAGCCGCAGGGATCGTGATCAGCCCCAGCATTTT; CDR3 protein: CASSRRDRDQPQHF
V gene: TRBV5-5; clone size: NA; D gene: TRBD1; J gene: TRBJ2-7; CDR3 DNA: TGTGCCAGCAGCTTCGTAGGACAGGGGTTCCACGAGCAGTACTTC; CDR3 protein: CASSFVGQGFHEQYF
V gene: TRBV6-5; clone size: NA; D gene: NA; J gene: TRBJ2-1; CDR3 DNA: TGTGCCAGCAGTTTATCCCTCGGGACGCTTTCTGTCGAGCAGTTCTTC; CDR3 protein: CASSLSLGTLSVEQFF
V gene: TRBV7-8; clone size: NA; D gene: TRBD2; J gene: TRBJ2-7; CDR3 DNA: TGTGCCAGCAGCCCAGGGACTAGCGGGAGGGCTACAGGGGGCTACGAGCAGTACTTC; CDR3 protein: CASSPGTSGRATGGYEQYF
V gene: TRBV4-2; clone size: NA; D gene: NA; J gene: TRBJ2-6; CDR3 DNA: TGTGCCAGCAGCCGAGCGGAGGCTGGGGCCAACGTCCTGACTTTC; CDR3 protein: CASSRAEAGANVLTF
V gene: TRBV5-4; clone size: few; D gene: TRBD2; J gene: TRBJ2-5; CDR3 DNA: TGTGCCAGCAGCTCCGGGACTAGTGGGTTTGTAGAGACCCAGTACTTC; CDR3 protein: CASSSGTSGFVETQYF
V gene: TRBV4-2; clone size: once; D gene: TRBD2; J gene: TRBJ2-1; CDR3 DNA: TGTGCCAGCAGCCAAGAGCGGGAGTACCCCTACAATGAGCAGTTCTTC; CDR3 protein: CASSQEREYPYNEQFF
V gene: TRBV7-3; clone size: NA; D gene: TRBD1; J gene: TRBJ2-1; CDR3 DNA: TGTGCCAGCAGCTTAAGACAGGGTCATAGCAATGAGCAGTTCTTC; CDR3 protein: CASSLRQGHSNEQFF
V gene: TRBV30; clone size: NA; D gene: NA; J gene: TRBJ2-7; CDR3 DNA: TGTGCCTGGAGCCGCTCCAGGCTAACCAGCTCCTACGAGCAGTACTTC; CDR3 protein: CAWSRSRLTSSYEQYF
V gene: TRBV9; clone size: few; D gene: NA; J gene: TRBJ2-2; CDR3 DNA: TGTGCCAGCAGCGTAGGGACTTACACCGGGGAGCTGTTTTTT; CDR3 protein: CASSVGTYTGELFF
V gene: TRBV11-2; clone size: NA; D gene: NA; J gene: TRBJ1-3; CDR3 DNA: TGTGCCAGCAGCTTTGTTTCTGGAAACACCATATATTTT; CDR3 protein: CASSFVSGNTIYF
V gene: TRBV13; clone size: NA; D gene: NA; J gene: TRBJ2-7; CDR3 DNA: TGTGCCAGCAGCTCCTGGACAGATAGCTACGAGCAGTACTTC; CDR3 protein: CASSSWTDSYEQYF
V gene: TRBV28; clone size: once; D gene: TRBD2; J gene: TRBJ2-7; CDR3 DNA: TGTGCCAGCAGTTTACTAGCGGGAAGGAACGAGCAGTACTTC; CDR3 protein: CASSLLAGRNEQYF
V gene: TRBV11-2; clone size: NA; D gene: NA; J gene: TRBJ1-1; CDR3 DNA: TGTGCCAGCAGCTTAGGCCAGGGTTGGTACACTGAAGCTTTCTTT; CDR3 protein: CASSLGQGWYTEAFF
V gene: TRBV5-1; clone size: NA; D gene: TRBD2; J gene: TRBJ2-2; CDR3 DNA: TGCGCCAGCAGCTTCTTCCCAACTAGCGGGAGTATTCCCGGGGAGCTGTTTTTT; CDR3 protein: CASSFFPTSGSIPGELFF
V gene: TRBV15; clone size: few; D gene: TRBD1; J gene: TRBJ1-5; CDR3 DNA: TGTGCCACCAGCAACGACAGGGGGAGCAATCAGCCCCAGCATTTT; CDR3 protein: CATSNDRGSNQPQHF
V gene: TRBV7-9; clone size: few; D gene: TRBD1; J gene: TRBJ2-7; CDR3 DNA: TGTGCCAGCAGCCGTGGACAGGGGGTTTCCTACGAGCAGTACTTC; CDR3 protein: CASSRGQGVSYEQYF
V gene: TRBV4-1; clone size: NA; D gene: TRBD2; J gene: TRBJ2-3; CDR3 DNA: TGCGCCAGCAGCCAAGGGGGCGGGACTAGCGGCACAGATACGCAGTATTTT; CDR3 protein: CASSQGGGTSGTDTQYF
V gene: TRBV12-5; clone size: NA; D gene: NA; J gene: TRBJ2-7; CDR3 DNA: TGTGCTAGTGGTTTGGTACGTGAGGCCAACTACGAGCAGTACTTC; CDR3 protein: CASGLVREANYEQYF